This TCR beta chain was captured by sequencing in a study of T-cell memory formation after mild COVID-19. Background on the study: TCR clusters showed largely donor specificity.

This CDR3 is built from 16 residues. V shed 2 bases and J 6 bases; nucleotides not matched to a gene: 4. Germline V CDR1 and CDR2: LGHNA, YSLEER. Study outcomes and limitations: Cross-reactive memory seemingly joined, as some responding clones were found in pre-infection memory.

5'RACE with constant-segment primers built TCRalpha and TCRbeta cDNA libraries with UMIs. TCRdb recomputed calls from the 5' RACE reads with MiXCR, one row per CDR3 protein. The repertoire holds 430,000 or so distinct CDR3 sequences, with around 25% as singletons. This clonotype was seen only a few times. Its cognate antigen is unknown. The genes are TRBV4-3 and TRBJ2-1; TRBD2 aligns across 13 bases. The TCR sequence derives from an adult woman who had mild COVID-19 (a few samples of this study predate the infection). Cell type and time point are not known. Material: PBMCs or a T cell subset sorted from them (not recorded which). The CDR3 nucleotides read TGCGCCAGCAGCCAAAAAACTAGCGGGAGGGCCAATGAGCAGTTCTTC. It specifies CASSQKTSGRANEQFF.